Each of the 23 T cell receptor beta chains below was sequenced from the same sample in a study of Graves' ophthalmopathy and Graves' hyperthyroidism. RNA served as the template for amplifying TCR beta CDR3 regions. Second-round multiplex PCR came after first-round RT-PCR with HTBI primers. TCRdb itself ran the multiplex PCR reads through MiXCR, one entry per CDR3 protein. The data hold 740,000 or so distinct CDR3 sequences, with roughly 40% observed a single time. Specimen: peripheral blood. Receptor source: an adult man with Graves' ophthalmopathy.

The V and J genes are TRBV6-5 and TRBJ2-7; the D gene could be TRBD1 or TRBD2 (5 bases each). The CDR3 runs 15 residues. In germline, CDR1 is MNHEY, CDR2 SVGAGI. Trimming cost V 6 bases and J 5 bases, with 20 bases left between them. As DNA, the CDR3 is TGTGCCAGCAGCCATAGGGACCGGCAGCACGACGAGCAGTACTTC. Translated, it gives CASSHRDRQHDEQYF.

Ten or more counts support this clonotype. The chain uses TRBV5-1 and TRBJ2-7; no firm D call. The CDR3 has 14 amino acids. V lost 1 base and J 6 bases, leaving 14 bases between the germline ends. The germline V gene has CDR1 SGHRS and CDR2 YFSETQ. The CDR3 DNA sequence: TGCGCCAGCAGCTTGTCTCGTAGTAACGGCGAGCAGTACTTC. Amino acid sequence: CASSLSRSNGEQYF.

CDR3 coding DNA: TGTGCCAGCAGGTTGTATAACACAAATAATGAAAAACTGTTTTTT. Translating it yields CASRLYNTNNEKLFF. J is TRBJ1-4 and V is TRBV2; no definite D call. V was cut by 6 bases and J by 4 bases, with 15 bases left in between. Germline V gene sequence: CDR1 SNHLY, CDR2 FYNNEI. There are 15 residues in the CDR3. Combining the CDR3 with reference TRBV2 and TRBJ1-4 gives the whole variable domain EPEVTQTPSHQVTQMGQEVILRCVPISNHLYFYWYRQILGQKVEFLVSFYNNEISEKSEIFDDQFSVERPDGSNFTLKIRSTKLEDSAMYFCASRLYNTNNEKLFFGSGTQLSVL.

The genes are TRBV6-5 and TRBJ2-5; 10 bases match TRBD2. Germline CDR1 reads MNHEY; CDR2 reads SVGAGI. V lost 2 bases and J lost 4; bases outside the gene matches: 10. CDR3 size: 17 residues. The CDR3 region is CASSYGLAGEDGETQYF. The CDR3 DNA reads as TGTGCCAGCAGTTACGGGCTAGCGGGAGAAGATGGAGAGACCCAGTACTTC.

This clonotype has only a few counts. The chain joins TRBV6-6 to TRBJ2-7, with D perhaps assigned TRBD1 or TRBD2 (5 bases each). Germline CDR1 and CDR2: MNHNY and SVGAGI (reference sequence). CDR3 length: 11 amino acids. The germline V and J ends were trimmed by 11 bases and 6 bases, with 14 bases remaining between them. CDR3 in amino acids: CAAGTTGEQYF. The CDR3, as DNA: TGTGCCGCAGGGACCACCGGCGAGCAGTACTTC.

This clonotype was seen repeatedly, ten times or more. This chain connects TRBV10-2 to TRBJ2-7; TRBD1 matches 9 bases. The CDR3 is 14 amino acids. V was pared by 4 bases and J by 5 bases, with 6 bases of the junction left unmatched. CDR1 WSHSY and CDR2 SAAADI come from the germline V gene. The CDR3 DNA reads as TGCGCCAGCAGTGCTTCACAGGGGGCCCACGAGCAGTACTTC. It codes for CASSASQGAHEQYF.

A remark on this clonotype: At one boundary the junction diverges from the germline segment, which might be a read error. V gene TRBV7-9 combines with J gene TRBJ2-7, with 7 bases identical to TRBD2. The germline V gene encodes CDR1 SEHNR and CDR2 FQNEAQ (reference sequence). The CDR3 spans 15 residues. The CDR3 protein is CASSLTPSGDYEQYF. DNA of the CDR3: TGCGCCAGCAGCTTGACGCCTAGCGGTGACTACGAGCAGTACTTC. The full variable domain, its missing parts supplied by reference TRBV7-9 and TRBJ2-7, is DTGVSQNPRHKITKRGQNVTFRCDPISEHNRLYWYRQTLGQGPEFLTYFQNEAQLEKSRLLSDRFSAERPKGSFSTLEIQRTEQGDSAMYLCASSLTPSGDYEQYFGPGTRLTVT.

This clonotype was seen more than once but under ten times. This chain connects TRBV20-1 to TRBJ1-4; 7 bases map to TRBD1. The junction had 11 bases not matched to a gene; V was cut back by 7 bases and J by 3 bases. There are 15 residues in the CDR3. CDR1 is DFQATT and CDR2 is SNEGSKA in the germline V gene (reference sequence). CDR3 bases: TGCAGTGTTCTGCCAATGGGACAGCCTAATGAAAAACTGTTTTTT. Translating gives CSVLPMGQPNEKLFF.

Notes on this clonotype: A much larger clone differs by one base, so this may be a read error. Since no conserved phenylalanine or tryptophan closes the CDR3, a read error is the likely cause. V is TRBV5-5 and J is TRBJ2-7; D not resolved. CDR3 length equals 13 residues. The ends were cut back, 4 bases at V and 3 bases at J, with 11 bases in the middle. The germline V gene has CDR1 SGHKS and CDR2 YYEKEE (reference sequence). In DNA, the CDR3 is TGTGCCAGCAGCCAAGACTTCAGCTACGAGCAGTACCTC. Translation: CASSQDFSYEQYL.

To note about this clonotype: A single base separates this from a much larger clone, so it may be a read error. The CDR3 region is CASSVDSVNEKLFF. In DNA, the CDR3 is TGTGCCAGCAGCGTGGACAGCGTTAATGAAAAACTGTTTTTT. The chain employs TRBV9 and TRBJ1-4, with a possible D match to TRBD1 (6 bases). This CDR3 region has 14 residues. Per germline, CDR1 SGDLS and CDR2 YYNGEE. The V end lost 2 bases, the J end lost 4 bases, and 9 bases lay between the germline ends.

V usage is TRBV19 and J usage is TRBJ1-1; 9 positions agree with TRBD1. CDR1 LNHDA and CDR2 SQIVND come from the germline V gene (reference sequence). CDR3 length: 15 amino acids. Trimming cost V 2 bases and J 1 base; bases outside gene matches: 2. The CDR3 coding sequence is TGTGCCAGTAGTATAATGGGACAGGGGAACACTGAAGCTTTCTTT. Its translation is CASSIMGQGNTEAFF.

The chain combines TRBV30 with TRBJ1-2; D remains unclear. The CDR3 is made up of 12 amino acids. Germline V gene sequence: CDR1 GTSNPN, CDR2 SVGIG (reference sequence). V was shortened by 0 bases and J by 3 bases, with 5 bases between the two germline ends. The DNA for the CDR3 is TGTGCCTGGAGTGTATCATACTATGGCTACACCTTC. It yields the protein CAWSVSYYGYTF.

This clonotype has at least ten counts. The chain has TRBV9 and TRBJ1-4; a possible D gene is TRBD1 (5 bases). The germline V gene encodes CDR1 SGDLS and CDR2 YYNGEE. CDR3 length equals 14 residues. V lost 4 bases, J lost 8 bases, and 15 bases lay in between. The CDR3: CASSPSGAGEKLFF. The CDR3 DNA sequence: TGTGCCAGCAGCCCTTCTGGGGCCGGGGAAAAACTGTTTTTT.

The V call is TRBV20-1, the J call TRBJ1-2; TRBD1 agrees at 9 bases. Germline CDR1 DFQATT, CDR2 SNEGSKA (reference sequence). This CDR3 is 15 amino acids long. CDR3 sequence (DNA): TGCAGCGCCCCGGACAGGGGCCCGGAGGCCTATGGCTACACCTTC. Translating gives CSAPDRGPEAYGYTF.

To note about this clonotype: Since a much larger clone is just one base distant, this may be a read error. This chain connects TRBV6-5 to TRBJ2-5, with 9 bases lining up with TRBD1. The CDR3 has 13 residues. With 4 bases clipped from V and 5 bases from J, the junction kept 2 bases outside the gene matches. Germline loops: CDR1 MNHEY, CDR2 SVGAGI. CDR3 sequence (DNA): TGTGCCAGCAGTTGCGACAGGGGGGAGACCCAGTACTTC. It codes for CASSCDRGETQYF.

This clonotype was observed at least ten times. The chain uses TRBV20-1 and TRBJ1-6; D unresolved. Germline V lookup: CDR1 DFQATT, CDR2 SNEGSKA (reference sequence). The CDR3 is 14 residues long. V gave up 3 bases and J gave up 7 bases, with 13 bases separating them. This CDR3 is CSARWGIDNSPLHF. The CDR3 region has the DNA TGCAGTGCTAGGTGGGGAATCGACAATTCACCCCTCCACTTT.

In its sample, this clonotype was seen many times. The J gene is TRBJ2-7, the V gene TRBV29-1, with TRBD2 matching over 9 bases. Trimming at V came to 6 bases and at J to 2 bases, leaving 17 bases not matched to a gene. Germline assignment: CDR1 SQVTM and CDR2 ANQGSEA. This CDR3 has 17 residues. Written as DNA, the CDR3 is TGCAGCGTACTGAGGGTGGGAGAGCGGGAGGACACCTACGAGCAGTACTTC. Translating gives CSVLRVGEREDTYEQYF.

This clonotype was recorded once. The genes are TRBV7-9 and TRBJ1-3; TRBD1 matches 7 bases. The CDR3 is made up of 18 amino acids. Germline CDR1 SEHNR, CDR2 FQNEAQ (reference sequence). The ends lost 5 bases at V and 4 bases at J; junction bases unmatched: 17. CDR3 sequence (DNA): TGTGCCAGCAGCCGCCTTAGAGGGGGCGCGTCCCTCGGAAACACCATATATTTT. It yields the protein CASSRLRGGASLGNTIYF.

The rearrangement links TRBV20-1 to TRBJ2-5; 7 bases are shared with TRBD2. The CDR3 sequence is 15 residues long. Trimming at V came to 1 base and at J to 2 bases, leaving 7 bases not matched to a gene. CDR1 DFQATT and CDR2 SNEGSKA come from the germline V gene (reference sequence). The CDR3 protein is CSARGLPGLQETQYF. The CDR3 DNA is TGCAGTGCTAGAGGACTCCCGGGACTACAAGAGACCCAGTACTTC.

This clonotype was detected a few times. The chain has TRBV11-2 and TRBJ2-7, with a weak D call TRBD2 (5 bases). V was shortened by 1 base and J by 7 bases, with 20 bases between the two germline ends. CDR1 is SGHAT, CDR2 FQNNGV, per germline. The CDR3 sequence is 16 residues long. The CDR3 loop is CASSLVLPGTYGEQYF. Here the CDR3 DNA reads TGTGCCAGCAGCTTAGTCCTTCCGGGAACCTACGGGGAGCAGTACTTC.

A word on this clonotype: One junction end does not reproduce the germline sequence, and a read error may be involved. CDR3 amino acids: CASSLGSLEETQYF. CDR3 bases: TGCGCCAGCAGTCTTGGAAGCCTGGAAGAGACCCAGTACTTC. The J gene is TRBJ2-5, the V gene TRBV7-9; D uncertain. There are 14 residues in the CDR3. Germline CDR1 reads SEHNR; CDR2 reads FQNEAQ (reference sequence).

Details on this clonotype: Given the absence of the conserved phenylalanine or tryptophan at the CDR3 end, a read error is likely. The chain combines TRBV12-3 or TRBV12-4 with TRBJ1-2; D unresolved. Trimming removed 8 bases at V and 3 bases at J, with 10 bases between. This CDR3 is 12 amino acids long. The CDR3 spells CASLYQYYGYTL. CDR3 DNA sequence: TGTGCCAGCCTCTACCAGTACTATGGCTACACCCTC.

The chain uses TRBV2 and TRBJ1-5, with TRBD1 identical over 11 bases. CDR1 is SNHLY and CDR2 is FYNNEI in the germline V gene. V was pared by 10 bases and J by 2 bases, with 7 bases of the junction left unmatched. This CDR3 has 15 amino acids. CDR3 nucleotides: TGTGCCACTCGCCCGGGACAGGGGGGCAATCAGCCCCAGCATTTT. Amino acid sequence: CATRPGQGGNQPQHF.